These T cell receptor beta chains were read from a single sample in a study of T cell responses to AZD1222 COVID-19 vaccine. The assay was immunoSEQ multiplex PCR, and TCRdb's table has in-frame clones only and misses some. The sample consists of some 120,000 clones, 80% to 90% of them appearing once. Source: peripheral blood, taken on day 0 of AZD1222 vaccination. Receptor source: an adult in good health. Each CDR3 is given with its conserved first and last residue. The D gene is left open where the match is weak. Size values are once, few and many counts, or a class for expanded clones, and some rows have none.

CDR3aa: CATSDGGADYEQYF
CDR3nt: TGTGCCACCAGTGATGGGGGCGCTGACTACGAGCAGTACTTC
v_gene: TRBV24-1
d_gene: .
abundance: few
j_gene: TRBJ2-7

CDR3aa: CASSLGTSRSDTQYF
CDR3nt: TGTGCCAGCAGCTTAGGGACTAGTCGGTCGGATACGCAGTATTTT
v_gene: TRBV11-2
d_gene: TRBD2
abundance: .
j_gene: TRBJ2-3

CDR3aa: CASSSGARDTQYF
CDR3nt: TGTGCCAGCAGTTCCGGGGCGAGGGATACGCAGTATTTT
v_gene: TRBV28
d_gene: .
abundance: .
j_gene: TRBJ2-3

CDR3aa: CASIGSFSYEQYF
CDR3nt: TGTGCCAGCATCGGGAGTTTCTCCTACGAGCAGTACTTC
v_gene: TRBV6-5
d_gene: .
abundance: .
j_gene: TRBJ2-7

CDR3aa: CASSLAAAAREYEQYF
CDR3nt: TGTGCCAGCAGCTTAGCGGCGGCAGCCCGGGAGTACGAGCAGTACTTC
v_gene: TRBV7-9
d_gene: .
abundance: .
j_gene: TRBJ2-7

CDR3aa: CASSPAGPRAFF
CDR3nt: TGTGCCAGCAGCCCAGCGGGCCCTAGGGCTTTCTTT
v_gene: TRBV4-2
d_gene: .
abundance: .
j_gene: TRBJ1-1

CDR3aa: CASSVGSSPNSPLHF
CDR3nt: TGTGCCAGCAGCGTAGGGTCCAGCCCGAATTCACCCCTCCACTTT
v_gene: TRBV9
d_gene: .
abundance: .
j_gene: TRBJ1-6

CDR3aa: CASSSRLAGDPETQYF
CDR3nt: TGTGCCAGTAGTTCGAGACTAGCGGGGGACCCGGAGACCCAGTACTTC
v_gene: TRBV19
d_gene: TRBD2
abundance: .
j_gene: TRBJ2-5

CDR3aa: CASSLGGMLVETQYF
CDR3nt: TGTGCCAGCAGCTTAGGCGGGATGTTGGTGGAGACCCAGTACTTC
v_gene: TRBV5-4
d_gene: .
abundance: .
j_gene: TRBJ2-5

CDR3aa: CASVPQATGETQYF
CDR3nt: TGTGCCAGCGTCCCCCAGGCTACAGGGGAGACCCAGTACTTC
v_gene: TRBV6-5
d_gene: .
abundance: once
j_gene: TRBJ2-5

CDR3aa: CASRMIDARGDTIYF
CDR3nt: TGTGCCAGTAGAATGATCGATGCCAGGGGAGACACCATATATTTT
v_gene: TRBV19
d_gene: .
abundance: .
j_gene: TRBJ1-3

CDR3aa: CASSQDSGRVGNQPQHF
CDR3nt: TGCGCCAGCAGCCAAGATTCAGGGAGGGTCGGCAATCAGCCCCAGCATTTT
v_gene: TRBV4-1
d_gene: .
abundance: .
j_gene: TRBJ1-5

CDR3aa: CASSFWTGDTGELFF
CDR3nt: TGTGCCAGCAGTTTCTGGACAGGGGACACCGGGGAGCTGTTTTTT
v_gene: TRBV28
d_gene: TRBD1
abundance: .
j_gene: TRBJ2-2

CDR3aa: CSASRLETQYF
CDR3nt: TGCAGTGCTAGTAGGTTAGAGACCCAGTACTTC
v_gene: TRBV20-1
d_gene: .
abundance: .
j_gene: TRBJ2-5

CDR3aa: CASQPFRSAGEQYF
CDR3nt: TGTGCCAGCCAACCCTTCCGGTCCGCCGGGGAGCAGTACTTC
v_gene: TRBV18
d_gene: .
abundance: .
j_gene: TRBJ2-7

CDR3aa: CASKVSASPYEQYF
CDR3nt: TGTGCCAGCAAAGTTAGCGCGTCACCCTACGAGCAGTACTTC
v_gene: TRBV5-6
d_gene: .
abundance: once
j_gene: TRBJ2-7

CDR3aa: CASSGAPYNEQFF
CDR3nt: TGTGCCAGCAGTGGGGCGCCTTACAATGAGCAGTTCTTC
v_gene: TRBV28
d_gene: .
abundance: .
j_gene: TRBJ2-1

CDR3aa: CASSLAPGLAGENEQFF
CDR3nt: TGTGCCAGCAGCTTAGCTCCGGGACTAGCGGGAGAGAATGAGCAGTTCTTC
v_gene: TRBV7-6
d_gene: TRBD2
abundance: .
j_gene: TRBJ2-1

CDR3aa: CASRREAPNSPLHF
CDR3nt: TGTGCCAGCAGGCGTGAGGCCCCGAATTCACCCCTCCACTTT
v_gene: TRBV6-4
d_gene: .
abundance: .
j_gene: TRBJ1-6

CDR3aa: CATSDFGAGGAETQYF
CDR3nt: TGTGCCACCAGTGATTTTGGAGCGGGAGGGGCTGAGACCCAGTACTTC
v_gene: TRBV24-1
d_gene: TRBD2
abundance: .
j_gene: TRBJ2-5

CDR3aa: CASSLPGVNTEAFF
CDR3nt: TGCGCCAGCAGCTTACCGGGAGTGAACACTGAAGCTTTCTTT
v_gene: TRBV5-1
d_gene: .
abundance: .
j_gene: TRBJ1-1

CDR3aa: CASSLTGLSGNTIYF
CDR3nt: TGTGCCAGCAGCTTAACAGGGCTCTCTGGAAACACCATATATTTT
v_gene: TRBV7-2
d_gene: .
abundance: .
j_gene: TRBJ1-3

CDR3aa: CAISEWVTMGYTF
CDR3nt: TGTGCCATCAGTGAGTGGGTGACTATGGGCTACACCTTC
v_gene: TRBV10-3
d_gene: .
abundance: .
j_gene: TRBJ1-2

CDR3aa: CASSYYRDREQYF
CDR3nt: TGTGCCAGCAGTTACTACCGGGATAGGGAGCAGTACTTC
v_gene: TRBV6-5
d_gene: .
abundance: .
j_gene: TRBJ2-7

CDR3aa: CASSLTMAATNEKLFF
CDR3nt: TGTGCCAGCAGCTTAACGATGGCAGCAACTAATGAAAAACTGTTTTTT
v_gene: TRBV11-2
d_gene: .
abundance: .
j_gene: TRBJ1-4

CDR3aa: CASSLTTGHEYGYTF
CDR3nt: TGTGCCAGCAGTTTGACCACAGGCCACGAGTATGGCTACACCTTC
v_gene: TRBV27
d_gene: .
abundance: once
j_gene: TRBJ1-2

CDR3aa: CASSLKGGNYGYTF
CDR3nt: TGTGCCAGCAGTTTGAAGGGGGGGAACTATGGCTACACCTTC
v_gene: TRBV27
d_gene: .
abundance: .
j_gene: TRBJ1-2

CDR3aa: CASSGWQLGEQYF
CDR3nt: TGTGCCAGTAGTGGTTGGCAGCTGGGGGAGCAGTACTTC
v_gene: TRBV19
d_gene: .
abundance: .
j_gene: TRBJ2-7

CDR3aa: CAWSGPGETQYF
CDR3nt: TGTGCCTGGTCGGGGCCGGGAGAGACCCAGTACTTC
v_gene: TRBV30
d_gene: .
abundance: .
j_gene: TRBJ2-5

CDR3aa: CASTRDGFNSPLHF
CDR3nt: TGTGCCAGCACTCGGGACGGATTCAATTCACCCCTCCACTTT
v_gene: TRBV6-5
d_gene: .
abundance: few
j_gene: TRBJ1-6

CDR3aa: CASDQLTQNTEAFF
CDR3nt: TGTGCCAGCGACCAACTAACACAGAACACTGAAGCTTTCTTT
v_gene: TRBV28
d_gene: .
abundance: .
j_gene: TRBJ1-1

CDR3aa: CASSDLGQGRWKQYF
CDR3nt: TGTGCCAGCTCCGATCTGGGGCAGGGTAGGTGGAAGCAGTACTTC
v_gene: TRBV6-5
d_gene: .
abundance: .
j_gene: TRBJ2-7

CDR3aa: CASSVGDRGPKGYEQYF
CDR3nt: TGTGCCAGCAGCGTAGGGGACAGGGGCCCTAAAGGGTACGAGCAGTACTTC
v_gene: TRBV9
d_gene: TRBD1
abundance: .
j_gene: TRBJ2-7

CDR3aa: CASSGGQAVTEKLFF
CDR3nt: TGTGCCAGCAGTGGGGGACAGGCAGTCACTGAAAAACTGTTTTTT
v_gene: TRBV2
d_gene: TRBD1
abundance: .
j_gene: TRBJ1-4

CDR3aa: CASSLDRGTGELFF
CDR3nt: TGCGCCAGCAGCTTGGACAGGGGGACCGGGGAGCTGTTTTTT
v_gene: TRBV5-1
d_gene: TRBD1
abundance: few
j_gene: TRBJ2-2

CDR3aa: CASSLPGGAGITGANVLTF
CDR3nt: TGTGCCAGCAGTCTTCCAGGGGGCGCGGGTATAACTGGGGCCAACGTCCTGACTTTC
v_gene: TRBV28
d_gene: TRBD1
abundance: .
j_gene: TRBJ2-6

CDR3aa: CASSQPETGDTEAFF
CDR3nt: TGCGCCAGCAGCCAACCCGAAACAGGGGACACTGAAGCTTTCTTT
v_gene: TRBV4-1
d_gene: TRBD1
abundance: once
j_gene: TRBJ1-1

CDR3aa: CASSSSRTSGGELFF
CDR3nt: TGTGCCAGCAGTTCTTCACGGACTAGCGGCGGGGAGCTGTTTTTT
v_gene: TRBV27
d_gene: TRBD2
abundance: .
j_gene: TRBJ2-2

CDR3aa: CASSRPGTSDNEQFF
CDR3nt: TGTGCCAGCAGCCGACCCGGGACTAGCGACAATGAGCAGTTCTTC
v_gene: TRBV13
d_gene: TRBD2
abundance: .
j_gene: TRBJ2-1

CDR3aa: CASSALDGGRDEAFF
CDR3nt: TGTGCCAGTAGCGCACTGGACGGGGGACGGGATGAAGCTTTCTTT
v_gene: TRBV19
d_gene: .
abundance: .
j_gene: TRBJ1-1

CDR3aa: CASSLDGPNYGYTF
CDR3nt: TGTGCCAGCAGTTTGGACGGCCCTAACTATGGCTACACCTTC
v_gene: TRBV27
d_gene: .
abundance: .
j_gene: TRBJ1-2

CDR3aa: CASSPGGPEQYF
CDR3nt: TGCGCCAGCAGCCCCGGCGGACCCGAGCAGTACTTC
v_gene: TRBV5-1
d_gene: .
abundance: .
j_gene: TRBJ2-7

CDR3aa: CASMATGNGSPLHF
CDR3nt: TGTGCCAGTATGGCGACAGGGAATGGTTCACCCCTCCACTTT
v_gene: TRBV19
d_gene: TRBD1
abundance: .
j_gene: TRBJ1-6

CDR3aa: CPPAGFGPGGEKLFF
CDR3nt: TGCCCGCCAGCAGGGTTTGGGCCCGGGGGGGAAAAACTGTTTTTT
v_gene: TRBV23-1
d_gene: .
abundance: .
j_gene: TRBJ1-4

CDR3aa: CASSLRVSGSTDTQYF
CDR3nt: TGTGCCAGCAGCTTACGGGTTAGCGGCAGCACAGATACGCAGTATTTT
v_gene: TRBV11-2
d_gene: .
abundance: .
j_gene: TRBJ2-3

CDR3aa: CATSRVDSNQPQHF
CDR3nt: TGTGCCACCAGCAGGGTGGACTCAAATCAGCCCCAGCATTTT
v_gene: TRBV15
d_gene: .
abundance: .
j_gene: TRBJ1-5

CDR3aa: CSVNREGETQYF
CDR3nt: TGCAGCGTTAACAGGGAGGGGGAGACCCAGTACTTC
v_gene: TRBV29-1
d_gene: .
abundance: .
j_gene: TRBJ2-5